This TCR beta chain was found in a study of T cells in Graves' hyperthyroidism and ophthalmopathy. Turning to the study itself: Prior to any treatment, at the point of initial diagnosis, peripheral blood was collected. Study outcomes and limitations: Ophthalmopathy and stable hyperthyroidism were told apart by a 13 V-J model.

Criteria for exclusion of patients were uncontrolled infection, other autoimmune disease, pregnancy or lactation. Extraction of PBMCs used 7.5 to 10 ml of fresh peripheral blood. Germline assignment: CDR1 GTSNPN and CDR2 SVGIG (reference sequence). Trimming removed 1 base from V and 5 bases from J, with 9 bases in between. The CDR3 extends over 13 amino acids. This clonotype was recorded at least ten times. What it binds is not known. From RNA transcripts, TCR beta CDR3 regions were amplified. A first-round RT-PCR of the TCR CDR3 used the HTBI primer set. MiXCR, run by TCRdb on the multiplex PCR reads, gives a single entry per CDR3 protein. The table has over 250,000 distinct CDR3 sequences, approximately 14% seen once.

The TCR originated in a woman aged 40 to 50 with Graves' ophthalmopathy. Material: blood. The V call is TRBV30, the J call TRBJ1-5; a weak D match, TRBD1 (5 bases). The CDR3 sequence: CAWSASRDQPQHF. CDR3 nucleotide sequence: TGTGCCTGGAGTGCCTCCAGGGATCAGCCCCAGCATTTT.